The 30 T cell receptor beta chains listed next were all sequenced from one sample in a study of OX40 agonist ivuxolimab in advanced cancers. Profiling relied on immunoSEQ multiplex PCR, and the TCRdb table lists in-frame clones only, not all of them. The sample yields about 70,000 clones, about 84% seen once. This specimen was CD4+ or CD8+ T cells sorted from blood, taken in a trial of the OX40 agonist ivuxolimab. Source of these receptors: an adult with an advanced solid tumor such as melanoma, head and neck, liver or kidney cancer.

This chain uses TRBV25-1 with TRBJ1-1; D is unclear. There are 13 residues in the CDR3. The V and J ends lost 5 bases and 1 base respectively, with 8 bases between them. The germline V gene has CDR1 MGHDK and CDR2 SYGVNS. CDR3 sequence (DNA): TGTGCCAGCAGTCTACATGGGAACACTGAAGCTTTCTTT. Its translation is CASSLHGNTEAFF.

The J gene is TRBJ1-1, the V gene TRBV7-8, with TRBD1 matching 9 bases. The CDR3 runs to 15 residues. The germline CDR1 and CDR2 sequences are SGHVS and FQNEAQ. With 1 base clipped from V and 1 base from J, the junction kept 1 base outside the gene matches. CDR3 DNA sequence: TGTGCCAGCAGCTTAGAGGACAGGGGGAACACTGAAGCTTTCTTT. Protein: CASSLEDRGNTEAFF.

CDR3: CASSPIFKREPYNEQFF. The CDR3 DNA is TGTGCCAGCAGCCCGATATTTAAGCGGGAGCCCTACAATGAGCAGTTCTTC. V gene TRBV7-9 combines with J gene TRBJ2-1; 8 bases map to TRBD2. Trimming took 5 bases from V and 2 from J; bases not matched to a gene: 11. The CDR3 is 17 amino acids. Germline V gives CDR1 SEHNR, CDR2 FQNEAQ (reference sequence).

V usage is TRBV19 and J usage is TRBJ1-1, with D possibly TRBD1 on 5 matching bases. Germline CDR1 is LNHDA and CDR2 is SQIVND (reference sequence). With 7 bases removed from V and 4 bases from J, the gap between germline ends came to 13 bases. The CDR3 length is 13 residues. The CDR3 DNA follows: TGTGCCAGTACCAGAGGGGATATCACTGAAGCTTTCTTT. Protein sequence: CASTRGDITEAFF.

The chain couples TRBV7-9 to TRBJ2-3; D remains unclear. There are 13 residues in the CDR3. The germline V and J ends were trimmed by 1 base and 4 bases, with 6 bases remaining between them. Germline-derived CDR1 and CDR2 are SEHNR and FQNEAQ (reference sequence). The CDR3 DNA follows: TGTGCCAGCAGCTTAGTGATCCCAGATACGCAGTATTTT. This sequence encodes CASSLVIPDTQYF.

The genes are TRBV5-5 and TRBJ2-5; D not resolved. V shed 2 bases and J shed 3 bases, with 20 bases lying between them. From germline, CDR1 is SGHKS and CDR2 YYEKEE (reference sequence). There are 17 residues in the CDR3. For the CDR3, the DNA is TGTGCCAGCAGCTTAGGATTACTACGGTTTCGGGAAGAGACCCAGTACTTC. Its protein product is CASSLGLLRFREETQYF. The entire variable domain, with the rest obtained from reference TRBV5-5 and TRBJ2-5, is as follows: DAGVTQSPTHLIKTRGQQVTLRCSPISGHKSVSWYQQVLGQGPQFIFQYYEKEERGRGNFPDRFSARQFPNYSSELNVNALLLGDSALYLCASSLGLLRFREETQYFGPGTRLLVL.

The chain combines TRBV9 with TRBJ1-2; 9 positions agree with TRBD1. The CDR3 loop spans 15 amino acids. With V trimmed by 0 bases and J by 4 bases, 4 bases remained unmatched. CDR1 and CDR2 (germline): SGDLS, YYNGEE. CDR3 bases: TGTGCCAGCAGCGTAGCGGACAGGGGAGGCTATGGCTACACCTTC. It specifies CASSVADRGGYGYTF.

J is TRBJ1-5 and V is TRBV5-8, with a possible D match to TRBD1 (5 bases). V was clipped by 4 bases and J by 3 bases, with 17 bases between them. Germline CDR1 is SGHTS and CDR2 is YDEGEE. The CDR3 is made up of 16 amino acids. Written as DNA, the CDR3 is TGTGCCAGCAGCGAGGGCTGGGGCGGATACAATCAGCCCCAGCATTTT. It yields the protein CASSEGWGGYNQPQHF.

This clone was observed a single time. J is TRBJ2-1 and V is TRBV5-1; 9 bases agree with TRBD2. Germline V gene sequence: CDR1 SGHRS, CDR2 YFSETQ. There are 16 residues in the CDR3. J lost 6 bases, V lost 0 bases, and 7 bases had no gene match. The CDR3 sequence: CASSLAGTSSTNEQFF. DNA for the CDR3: TGCGCCAGCAGCTTGGCCGGGACTAGCTCAACCAATGAGCAGTTCTTC.

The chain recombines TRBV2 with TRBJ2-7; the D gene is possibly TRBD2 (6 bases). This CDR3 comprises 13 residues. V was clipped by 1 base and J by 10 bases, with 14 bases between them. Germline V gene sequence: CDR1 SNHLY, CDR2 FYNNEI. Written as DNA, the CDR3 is TGTGCCAGCAGTGAAGGGAGGGTCACTGGTCAGTACTTC. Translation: CASSEGRVTGQYF.

CDR3 region: CASSLAQPNTGELFF. CDR3 nucleotide sequence: TGTGCCAGCAGCTTAGCACAGCCAAACACCGGGGAGCTGTTTTTT. V gene TRBV7-2 combines with J gene TRBJ2-2; D not certain. Germline V gene data show CDR1 as SGHTA and CDR2 as FQGNSA. CDR3 length: 15 residues. Trimming shortened V by 0 bases and J by 2 bases, and 7 bases separated the two germline ends.

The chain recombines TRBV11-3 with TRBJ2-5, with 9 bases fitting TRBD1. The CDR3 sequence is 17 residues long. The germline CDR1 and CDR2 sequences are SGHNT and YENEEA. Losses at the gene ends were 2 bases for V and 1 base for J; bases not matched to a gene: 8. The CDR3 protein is CASSLFRRDRVQETQYF. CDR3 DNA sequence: TGTGCCAGCAGCTTATTTCGCCGGGACAGGGTCCAAGAGACCCAGTACTTC.

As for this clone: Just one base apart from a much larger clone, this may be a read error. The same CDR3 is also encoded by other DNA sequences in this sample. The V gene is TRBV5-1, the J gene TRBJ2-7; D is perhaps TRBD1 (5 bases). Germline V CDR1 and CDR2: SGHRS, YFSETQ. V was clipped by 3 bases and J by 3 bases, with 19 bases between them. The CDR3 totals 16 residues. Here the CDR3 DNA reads TGCGCCAGCAGCTCCTCACACACAGGAGCCAGCTACGAGCAGTACTTC. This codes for CASSSSHTGASYEQYF.

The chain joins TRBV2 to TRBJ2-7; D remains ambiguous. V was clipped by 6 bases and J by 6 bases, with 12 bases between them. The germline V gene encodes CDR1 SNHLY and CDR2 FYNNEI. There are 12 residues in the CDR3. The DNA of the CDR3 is TGTGCCAGCAGATACTCGGGCGGCGAGCAGTACTTC. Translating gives CASRYSGGEQYF.

Written as DNA, the CDR3 is TGCGCCAGCAGCTTGGATGGCCGGGCGTACACTGAAGCTTTCTTT. It is translated as CASSLDGRAYTEAFF. The chain employs TRBV5-1 and TRBJ1-1; D is uncertain. V lost 0 bases and J 3 bases, leaving 12 bases between the germline ends. CDR3 length: 15 residues. CDR1 is SGHRS, CDR2 YFSETQ, per germline.

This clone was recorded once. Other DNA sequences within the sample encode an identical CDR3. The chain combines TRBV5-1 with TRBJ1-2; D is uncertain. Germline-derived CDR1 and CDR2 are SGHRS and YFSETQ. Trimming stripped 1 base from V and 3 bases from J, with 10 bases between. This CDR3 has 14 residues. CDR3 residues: CASSLPTADYGYTF. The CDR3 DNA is TGCGCCAGCAGCTTGCCGACGGCCGACTATGGCTACACCTTC. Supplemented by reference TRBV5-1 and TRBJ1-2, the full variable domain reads KAGVTQTPRYLIKTRGQQVTLSCSPISGHRSVSWYQQTPGQGLQFLFEYFSETQRNKGNFPGRFSGRQFSNSRSEMNVSTLELGDSALYLCASSLPTADYGYTFGSGTRLTVV.

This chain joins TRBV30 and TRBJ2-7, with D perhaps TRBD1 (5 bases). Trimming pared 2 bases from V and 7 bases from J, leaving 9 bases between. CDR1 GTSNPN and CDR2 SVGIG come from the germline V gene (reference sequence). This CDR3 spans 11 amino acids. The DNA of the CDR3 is TGTGCCTGGAGTACACCAGGGGAGCAGTACTTC. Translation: CAWSTPGEQYF.

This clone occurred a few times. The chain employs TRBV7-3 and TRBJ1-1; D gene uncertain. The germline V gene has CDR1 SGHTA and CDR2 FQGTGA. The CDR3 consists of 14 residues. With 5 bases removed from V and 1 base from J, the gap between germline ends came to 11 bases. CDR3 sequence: CASSPDGQNTEAFF. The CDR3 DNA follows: TGTGCCAGCAGCCCGGACGGGCAGAACACTGAAGCTTTCTTT. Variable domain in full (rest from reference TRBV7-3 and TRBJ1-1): GAGVSQTPSNKVTEKGKYVELRCDPISGHTALYWYRQSLGQGPEFLIYFQGTGAADDSGLPNDRFFAVRPEGSVSTLKIQRTERGDSAVYLCASSPDGQNTEAFFGQGTRLTVV.

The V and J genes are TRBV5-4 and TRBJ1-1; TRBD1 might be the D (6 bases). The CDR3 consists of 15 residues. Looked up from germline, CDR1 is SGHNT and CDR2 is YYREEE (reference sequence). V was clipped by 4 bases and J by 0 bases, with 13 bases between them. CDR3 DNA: TGTGCCAGCAGCCCGCCAGGGGCTTTGAACACTGAAGCTTTCTTT. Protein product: CASSPPGALNTEAFF.

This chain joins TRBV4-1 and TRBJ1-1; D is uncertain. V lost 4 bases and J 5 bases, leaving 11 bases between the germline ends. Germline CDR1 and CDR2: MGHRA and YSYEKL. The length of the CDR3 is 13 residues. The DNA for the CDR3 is TGCGCCAGCAGCCGAGGGATTAGGACTGAAGCTTTCTTT. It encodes CASSRGIRTEAFF.

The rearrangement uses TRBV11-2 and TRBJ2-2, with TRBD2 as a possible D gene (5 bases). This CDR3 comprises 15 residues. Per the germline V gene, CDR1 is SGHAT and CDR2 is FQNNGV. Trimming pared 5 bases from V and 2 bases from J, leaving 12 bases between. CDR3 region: CASSTPGSNTGELFF. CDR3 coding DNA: TGTGCCAGCAGCACTCCGGGATCTAACACCGGGGAGCTGTTTTTT.

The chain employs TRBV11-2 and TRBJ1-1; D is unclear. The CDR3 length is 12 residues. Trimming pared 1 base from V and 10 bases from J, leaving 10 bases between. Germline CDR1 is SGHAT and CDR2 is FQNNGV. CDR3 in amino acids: CASSLGRLAAFF. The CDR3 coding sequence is TGTGCCAGCAGCTTAGGGAGACTAGCAGCTTTCTTT. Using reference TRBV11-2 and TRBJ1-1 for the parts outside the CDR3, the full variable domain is EAGVAQSPRYKIIEKRQSVAFWCNPISGHATLYWYQQILGQGPKLLIQFQNNGVVDDSQLPKDRFSAERLKGVDSTLKIQPAKLEDSAVYLCASSLGRLAAFFGQGTRLTVV.

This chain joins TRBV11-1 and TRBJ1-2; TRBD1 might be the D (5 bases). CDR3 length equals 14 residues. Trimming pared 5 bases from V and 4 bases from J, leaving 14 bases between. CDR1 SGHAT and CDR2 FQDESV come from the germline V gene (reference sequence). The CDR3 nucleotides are TGTGCCAGCAGCGTCCAGGGTTTGGGCTATGGCTACACCTTC. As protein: CASSVQGLGYGYTF.

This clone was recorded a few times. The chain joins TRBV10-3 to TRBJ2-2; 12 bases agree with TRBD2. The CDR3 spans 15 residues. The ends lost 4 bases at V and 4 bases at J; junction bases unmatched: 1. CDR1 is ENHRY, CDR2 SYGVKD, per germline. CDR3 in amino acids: CAISGGLAGTGELFF. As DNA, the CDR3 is TGTGCCATCAGTGGGGGACTAGCGGGCACCGGGGAGCTGTTTTTT.

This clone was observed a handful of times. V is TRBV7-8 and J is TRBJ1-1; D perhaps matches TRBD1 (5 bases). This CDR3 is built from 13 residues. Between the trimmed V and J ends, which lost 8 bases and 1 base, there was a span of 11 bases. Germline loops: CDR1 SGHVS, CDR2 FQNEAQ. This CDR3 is CASGRVGNTEAFF. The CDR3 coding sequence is TGTGCCAGCGGCAGGGTGGGGAACACTGAAGCTTTCTTT.

Written as DNA, the CDR3 is TGTGCCAGCAGCAGGACGGGGGGAGGCAATCAGCCCCAGCATTTT. Translating it yields CASSRTGGGNQPQHF. The chain couples TRBV28 to TRBJ1-5; TRBD1 might be the D (5 bases). The CDR3 loop spans 15 amino acids. Germline CDR1 is MDHEN and CDR2 is SYDVKM. V lost 6 bases and J 2 bases, leaving 14 bases between the germline ends.

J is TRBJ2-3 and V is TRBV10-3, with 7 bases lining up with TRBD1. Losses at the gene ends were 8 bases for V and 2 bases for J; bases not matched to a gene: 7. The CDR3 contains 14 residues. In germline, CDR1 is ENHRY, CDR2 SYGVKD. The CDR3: CAIQIGGLTDTQYF. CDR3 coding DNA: TGTGCCATCCAGATAGGGGGCCTCACAGATACGCAGTATTTT.

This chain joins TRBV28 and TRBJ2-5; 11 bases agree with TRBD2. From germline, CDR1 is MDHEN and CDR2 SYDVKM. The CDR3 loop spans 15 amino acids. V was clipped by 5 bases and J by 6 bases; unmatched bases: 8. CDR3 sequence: CASSKGLAGGQTQYF. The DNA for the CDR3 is TGTGCCAGCAGTAAGGGGCTAGCGGGGGGACAGACCCAGTACTTC.

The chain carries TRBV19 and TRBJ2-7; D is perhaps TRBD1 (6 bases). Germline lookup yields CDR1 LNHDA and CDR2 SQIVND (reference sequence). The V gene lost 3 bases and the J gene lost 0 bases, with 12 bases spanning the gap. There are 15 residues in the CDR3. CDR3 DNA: TGTGCCAGTAGTATTTTGGGACAAGGCTCCTACGAGCAGTACTTC. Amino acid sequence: CASSILGQGSYEQYF.

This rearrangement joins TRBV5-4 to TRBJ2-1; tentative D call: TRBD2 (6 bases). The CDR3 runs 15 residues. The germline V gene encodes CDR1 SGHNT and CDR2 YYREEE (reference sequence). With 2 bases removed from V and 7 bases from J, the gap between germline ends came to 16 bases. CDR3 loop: CASSFGEAVLNEQFF. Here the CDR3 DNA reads TGTGCCAGCAGCTTCGGGGAGGCCGTTTTAAATGAGCAGTTCTTC.